One and the same sample provided the 25 T cell receptor beta chains below, sequenced in a study of early T cells in non-severe SARS-CoV-2 infection. MiXCR, applied by TCRdb to the 5' RACE reads, yields one record per CDR3 protein. Of around 25,000 distinct CDR3 sequences in the sample, roughly 4.8% were seen once. The source material was whole blood. Source of these receptors: an adult who was a healthcare worker with PCR-confirmed SARS-CoV-2 infection or an uninfected control (not recorded which).

In this sample, this clonotype is medium-sized. CDR3 DNA: TGCAGCGTTGTCTCCAGGCCCTCGAGCTCTGGAAACACCATATATTTT. This gives the protein CSVVSRPSSSGNTIYF. The chain links TRBV29-1 to TRBJ1-3; no clear D gene. Germline V gene lookup returns CDR1 SQVTM and CDR2 ANQGSEA. V lost 4 bases to trimming and J lost 0 bases, with 16 bases between them. The CDR3 has 16 amino acids.

V usage is TRBV20-1 and J usage is TRBJ2-1; 9 bases are a match to TRBD2. V shed 7 bases, J shed 9 bases, and the junction held 7 bases outside the gene matches. This CDR3 is built from 12 residues. Germline V gene data show CDR1 as DFQATT and CDR2 as SNEGSKA (reference sequence). This CDR3 is CSGVSGSSEQFF. The DNA for the CDR3 is TGCAGTGGGGTTAGCGGGAGTTCTGAGCAGTTCTTC.

This clonotype was seen many times. The chain combines TRBV28 with TRBJ1-5; D is uncertain. V was cut by 8 bases and J by 2 bases, with 10 bases left in between. The CDR3 consists of 13 residues. CDR1 MDHEN and CDR2 SYDVKM come from the germline V gene. Written as DNA, the CDR3 is TGTGCCAGCCAATTCCGGGGCAATCAGCCCCAGCATTTT. This gives the protein CASQFRGNQPQHF.

This clonotype has more than one count but fewer than ten. The gene calls are TRBV20-1 and TRBJ2-3, with D possibly called TRBD1 or TRBD2 (7 bases each). CDR1 and CDR2 from the germline V gene are DFQATT and SNEGSKA (reference sequence). This CDR3 is 19 amino acids long. Trimming removed 0 bases at V and 4 bases at J, with 26 bases between. The CDR3 DNA is TGCAGTGCTAGAGATCGCTCGGTGGTTTGGCAGGGGGGGTCAGATACGCAGTATTTT. Amino acid sequence: CSARDRSVVWQGGSDTQYF.

The chain couples TRBV5-1 to TRBJ1-2; no firm D call. V lost 7 bases and J lost 2, with 9 bases in between. CDR3 size: 12 residues. CDR1 is SGHRS, CDR2 YFSETQ, per germline. The CDR3 spells CASGWGNYGYTF. The CDR3 DNA sequence: TGCGCCAGCGGATGGGGAAACTATGGCTACACCTTC.

This clonotype has only a few counts. This CDR3 reads CASSLRDRGRFGELFF. CDR3 nucleotide sequence: TGTGCCAGCAGTTTACGAGACAGGGGGCGTTTCGGGGAGCTGTTTTTT. This chain joins TRBV28 and TRBJ2-2, with 10 bases aligning to TRBD1. V trimming: 2 bases; J trimming: 7 bases; junction bases outside the gene matches: 7. The CDR3 has 16 residues. CDR1 is MDHEN and CDR2 is SYDVKM in the germline V gene.

This clonotype turned up a few times. The CDR3 DNA reads TGTGCCAGCAGCCGTATGGGTTCGGTAGAGACCCAGTACTTC. Translated, it gives CASSRMGSVETQYF. This chain links TRBV5-4 with TRBJ2-5; D remains ambiguous. This CDR3 region has 14 residues. Trimming took 4 bases from V and 4 from J, leaving 14 bases between them. CDR1 is SGHNT, CDR2 YYREEE, per germline (reference sequence). The full variable domain, its missing parts supplied by reference TRBV5-4 and TRBJ2-5, is ETGVTQSPTHLIKTRGQQVTLRCSSQSGHNTVSWYQQALGQGPQFIFQYYREEENGRGNFPPRFSGLQFPNYSSELNVNALELDDSALYLCASSRMGSVETQYFGPGTRLLVL.

This clonotype was recorded at least ten times. V is TRBV6-1 and J is TRBJ1-6; TRBD1 might be the D (5 bases). Trimming removed 4 bases from V and 0 bases from J, with 7 bases in between. Germline V lookup: CDR1 MNHNS, CDR2 SASEGT. This CDR3 is 15 amino acids long. The CDR3 nucleotides are TGTGCCAGCAGTGTGGGGGGCTCCTATAATTCACCCCTCCACTTT. Protein product: CASSVGGSYNSPLHF.

Ten or more counts support this clonotype. This sequence joins TRBV10-3 and TRBJ2-2; D unresolved. The CDR3 spans 13 residues. The germline V and J ends were trimmed by 6 bases and 3 bases, with 8 bases remaining between them. The germline CDR1 and CDR2 sequences are ENHRY and SYGVKD. CDR3 DNA sequence: TGTGCCATCAGGCCTCTTGACACCGGGGAGCTGTTTTTT. Encoded protein: CAIRPLDTGELFF.

This clonotype was counted a few times. The chain links TRBV14 to TRBJ2-1; D is ambiguous. Germline V lookup: CDR1 SGHDN, CDR2 FVKESK. This CDR3 comprises 14 residues. Trimming took off 0 bases at V and 4 bases at J, with 7 bases between the two ends. The CDR3 region is CASSQEYGYNEQFF. CDR3 in DNA: TGTGCCAGCAGCCAAGAATACGGATACAATGAGCAGTTCTTC.

This clonotype was recorded at least ten times. The genes are TRBV5-4 and TRBJ2-1; TRBD1 or TRBD2 may be the D gene (5 bases each). This CDR3 is built from 15 residues. Germline V gene data show CDR1 as SGHNT and CDR2 as YYREEE (reference sequence). V gave up 4 bases and J gave up 8 bases, with 19 bases separating them. The CDR3 reads CASSKDVDGDDEQFF. CDR3 nucleotides: TGTGCCAGCAGCAAAGACGTCGACGGGGACGATGAGCAGTTCTTC.

This clonotype was observed a handful of times. The chain couples TRBV19 to TRBJ2-6; no firm D call. The CDR3 runs to 15 residues. V was pared by 2 bases and J by 0 bases, with 5 bases between. Germline CDR1 LNHDA, CDR2 SQIVND (reference sequence). The CDR3 loop is CASSIQLSGANVLTF. CDR3 DNA sequence: TGTGCCAGTAGTATACAGCTCTCTGGGGCCAACGTCCTGACTTTC.

The sample holds many counts of this clonotype. This sequence joins TRBV2 and TRBJ1-5; 11 bases line up with TRBD1. The V gene end was trimmed by 4 bases and the J gene end by 6 bases; junction bases not matched to a gene: 5. The CDR3 loop spans 15 amino acids. Germline V gene data show CDR1 as SNHLY and CDR2 as FYNNEI. CDR3 protein: CASSGGTGGFQPQHF. CDR3 nucleotide sequence: TGTGCCAGCAGTGGAGGGACAGGGGGTTTTCAGCCCCAGCATTTT.

This clonotype has more than one count but fewer than ten. The V gene is TRBV19, the J gene TRBJ2-3, with D perhaps TRBD1 or TRBD2 (5 bases each). Trimming removed 5 bases at V and 4 bases at J, with 16 bases between. The CDR3 totals 15 residues. In germline, CDR1 is LNHDA, CDR2 SQIVND (reference sequence). The CDR3 sequence: CASSLRDLFPDTQYF. As DNA, the CDR3 is TGTGCCAGTAGTCTCCGGGACCTCTTCCCAGATACGCAGTATTTT.

There are many counts of this clonotype. This chain joins TRBV12-3 or TRBV12-4 and TRBJ2-2; TRBD1 agrees at 9 bases. J gave up 7 bases and V 6 bases, and 12 bases lay outside the gene matches. The CDR3 runs 16 residues. This CDR3 reads CASRARTGDYGGELFF. The CDR3 DNA sequence: TGTGCCAGCAGAGCTCGGACAGGGGATTACGGCGGGGAGCTGTTTTTT.

This clonotype came up a few times. V and J are TRBV20-1 and TRBJ2-3; D may be TRBD1 (5 bases). The CDR3 runs 13 residues. V was clipped by 2 bases and J by 1 base, with 7 bases between them. Germline assignment: CDR1 DFQATT and CDR2 SNEGSKA (reference sequence). CDR3 sequence: CSARFRGTDTQYF. In DNA, the CDR3 is TGCAGTGCTAGATTCAGGGGCACAGATACGCAGTATTTT.

This clonotype appeared a few times. CDR3 nucleotides: TGTGCCAGCTCACCACGGGTCGACTATGGCTACACCTTC. Encoded protein: CASSPRVDYGYTF. The chain joins TRBV18 to TRBJ1-2; D is undetermined. Between the trimmed V and J ends, which lost 1 base and 3 bases, there was a span of 6 bases. Germline V gene lookup returns CDR1 KGHSH and CDR2 LQKENI. The CDR3 is made up of 13 amino acids.

In its sample, this clonotype was seen many times. The chain combines TRBV6-5 with TRBJ1-1; D is unclear. The CDR3 extends over 14 amino acids. The germline gives CDR1 MNHEY, CDR2 SVGAGI. V lost 6 bases and J lost 6, with 17 bases in between. The CDR3 DNA reads TGTGCCAGCAGGGACGGCGGGGATGTGGCTGAAGCTTTCTTT. The encoded protein is CASRDGGDVAEAFF.

In this sample, this clonotype turned up many times. The chain uses TRBV5-1 and TRBJ2-1; tentatively, D is TRBD2 (6 bases). Germline V gives CDR1 SGHRS, CDR2 YFSETQ. Trimming took 7 bases from V and 8 from J, leaving 19 bases between them. The CDR3 totals 14 residues. CDR3 bases: TGCGCCAGCCACCGCGGGACCCCCAGCTATGAGCAGTTCTTC. Amino acid sequence: CASHRGTPSYEQFF.

This clonotype showed up just a few times. The gene calls are TRBV12-3 or TRBV12-4 and TRBJ1-5, with a weak D call TRBD1 (5 bases). This CDR3 is built from 15 residues. Trimming removed 7 bases from V and 8 bases from J, with 21 bases in between. This CDR3 is CASNPGTASEEPQHF. The CDR3 region has the DNA TGTGCCAGCAACCCCGGGACGGCCAGTGAGGAGCCCCAGCATTTT.

The chain couples TRBV18 to TRBJ2-1; TRBD2 aligns across 13 bases. The CDR3 extends over 16 amino acids. CDR1 and CDR2 from the germline V gene are KGHSH and LQKENI. With 3 bases clipped from V and 5 bases from J, the junction kept 4 bases outside the gene matches. The CDR3 sequence is CASSPPLAGGNNEQFF. Written as DNA, the CDR3 is TGTGCCAGCTCACCTCCACTAGCGGGAGGGAACAATGAGCAGTTCTTC.

This clonotype was counted many times. CDR3 sequence reads: CASSLGGWEFF. As DNA, the CDR3 is TGTGCCAGCAGTTTAGGAGGATGGGAGTTCTTC. V usage is TRBV12-3 or TRBV12-4 and J usage is TRBJ2-1; D uncertain. The CDR3 has 11 amino acids. The V end was cut by 1 base, the J end by 14 bases, with 9 bases between.

This clonotype was seen repeatedly, ten times or more. The chain is built from TRBV20-1 and TRBJ1-5; D might be TRBD1 (6 bases). Germline CDR1 DFQATT, CDR2 SNEGSKA (reference sequence). V lost 0 bases to trimming and J lost 5 bases, with 20 bases between them. The CDR3 has 17 amino acids. The CDR3 DNA sequence: TGCAGTGCTAGAGAGAGGCAAGGTCTGGGGGCGGATCAGCCCCAGCATTTT. This codes for CSARERQGLGADQPQHF.

This clonotype was seen only a few times. The rearrangement joins TRBV7-3 to TRBJ2-3; D gene ambiguous. V lost 3 bases and J lost 0, with 7 bases in between. The V gene's germline CDR1 is SGHTA and CDR2 FQGTGA. The CDR3 has 14 amino acids. The CDR3 bases are TGTGCCAGCAGCTTGACCGCTAGCACAGATACGCAGTATTTT. This gives the protein CASSLTASTDTQYF.

At least ten counts were recorded for this clonotype. The rearrangement joins TRBV3-1 to TRBJ2-1; D may be TRBD1 or TRBD2 (6 bases each). CDR3 length: 13 residues. Germline V gives CDR1 LGHDT, CDR2 YNNKEL (reference sequence). The V gene lost 1 base and the J gene lost 14 bases, with 15 bases spanning the gap. CDR3 in DNA: TGTGCCAGCAGCCAAGGCGGGACAAAATTGGAGTTCTTC. It specifies CASSQGGTKLEFF.